What follows is one T cell receptor beta chain and its context. Its specificity is not known. CDR1 and CDR2 from the germline V gene are SGHVS and FQNEAQ. The CDR3 spans 17 residues. The V end lost 2 bases, the J end lost 4 bases, and 18 bases lay between the germline ends. Profiled with immunoSEQ multiplex PCR; TCRdb holds only in-frame clones, not every one. The sample has 2.5 million or so clones; roughly 92% are singletons. The data were taken from a study of shared clonotypes between healthy human individuals. The overall study: Each donor's CD8 memory used one plate, CD8 naive two, each CD4 subset three. Study-wide results and limits: Larger estimated richness was generally seen in naive subsets than in memory subsets.

This chain uses TRBV7-8 with TRBJ2-1; no firm D call. The sequence derives from a man aged 18 to 29 in good health. Material: naive CD4+ T cells sorted from blood. Subset reported: CD45RA+ positively selected. CDR3 DNA sequence: TGTGCCAGCAGCTTAAGATCCGGCCTCGCATGGTACAATGAGCAGTTCTTC. It is translated as CASSLRSGLAWYNEQFF.